This T cell receptor (beta chain) was found in a study of shared clonotypes between healthy human individuals. The CDR3 has 15 amino acids. V was shortened by 0 bases and J by 6 bases, with 11 bases between the two germline ends. Germline V lookup: CDR1 LNHNV, CDR2 YYDKDF (reference sequence). In the naive CD8 group, cells lacked CD45RO and were positively selected for CCR7, so terminally differentiated effector memory CD45RA+ cells were left out. This table comes from immunoSEQ multiplex PCR, and its TCRdb copy is limited to in-frame clones, with some not included. There are 760,000 or so clones in the sample; about 97% occur only once, and approximately 0.2% lies in the top ten.

The sample comprised naive CD8+ T cells sorted from blood. The J gene is TRBJ2-2, the V gene TRBV15; D gene uncertain. This receptor was taken from a young man in good health. The CDR3 DNA follows: TGTGCCACCAGCAGAGACAGGTCTTTGGCCGGGGAGCTGTTTTTT. It is translated as CATSRDRSLAGELFF.